Below are 2 T cell receptor beta chains sequenced from a single sample in a study of T-cell memory formation after mild COVID-19. TCRdb redid the calling of the 5' RACE reads with MiXCR, one entry per CDR3 protein. The table lists some 410,000 distinct CDR3 sequences, about 25% of them singletons. The sample was PBMCs or a T cell subset sorted from them (not recorded which). The source is an adult woman who had mild COVID-19 (a few samples of this study predate the infection). Cell type and time point are not known.

V gene TRBV7-9 combines with J gene TRBJ2-6, with 9 bases fitting TRBD1. This CDR3 comprises 20 residues. The V gene's germline CDR1 is SEHNR and CDR2 FQNEAQ (reference sequence). The V gene end was trimmed by 4 bases and the J gene end by 0 bases; junction bases not matched to a gene: 13. This CDR3 reads CASSSHPGQGFPSGANVLTF. CDR3 nucleotides: TGTGCCAGCAGCTCGCACCCAGGACAGGGGTTTCCCTCTGGGGCCAACGTCCTGACTTTC.

This clonotype was recorded a few times. This rearrangement joins TRBV20-1 to TRBJ2-1; possibly TRBD2 for D (6 bases). CDR1 is DFQATT, CDR2 SNEGSKA, per germline (reference sequence). The germline V and J ends were trimmed by 2 bases and 9 bases, with 17 bases remaining between them. The CDR3 is 14 residues long. The CDR3: CSARPSGLPTEQFF. CDR3 coding DNA: TGCAGTGCTAGACCTTCTGGACTACCAACTGAGCAGTTCTTC.